The rows below give T cell receptor beta chains drawn from one sample of a study of CD8 T cells in ankylosing spondylitis. TCRdb recomputed calls from the 5' RACE reads with MiXCR, one row per CDR3 protein. Of 750,000 to 850,000 distinct CDR3 sequences in the sample, 10% to 15% were seen once. Sequencing input: blood, either unsorted or a sorted T cell fraction (not recorded which). The receptors were gathered from a male donor with ankylosing spondylitis. The CDR3 runs from the conserved cysteine through the conserved F or W. D genes are given only for firm matches. Only some rows state a clone size, as once, few, many or a class for expanded clones.

cdr3_aa cdr3_nt clone_size d_call j_call v_call
CASSLVASGDSFF TGCGCCAGCAGCTTGGTGGCCAGTGGGGATAGTTTCTTT few - TRBJ1-1 TRBV5-1
CASSLDSTGPYEQYF TGTGCCAGCAGCTTAGATTCTACCGGGCCCTACGAGCAGTACTTC few - TRBJ2-7 TRBV11-2
CASSKRGDSPLHF TGCGCCAGCAGCAAAAGGGGAGATTCACCCCTCCACTTT few - TRBJ1-6 TRBV10-2
CASSWRAGTSGYEQYF TGTGCCAGCAGTTGGAGAGCCGGGACTAGCGGCTACGAGCAGTACTTC - TRBD2 TRBJ2-7 TRBV6-5
CASNPRQGENSPLHF TGTGCCAGCAACCCCAGGCAGGGGGAGAATTCACCCCTCCACTTT few TRBD1 TRBJ1-6 TRBV4-2
CASSLRGADPAFF TGCGCCAGCAGCTTACGGGGCGCAGATCCAGCTTTCTTT - - TRBJ1-1 TRBV5-1
CASSGGASYNEQFF TGTGCCAGTAGCGGGGGGGCCTCCTACAATGAGCAGTTCTTC - TRBD2 TRBJ2-1 TRBV10-3
CASSLESGAGNYEQYF TGTGCCAGCAGCTTGGAATCGGGGGCTGGAAACTACGAGCAGTACTTC few - TRBJ2-7 TRBV7-2
CASSKLAGGFNEQYF TGTGCCAGCAGTAAGCTAGCGGGAGGATTCAACGAGCAGTACTTC - TRBD2 TRBJ2-7 TRBV12-3/TRBV12-4
CSASPVGRGGYTF TGCAGTGCTAGTCCGGTTGGACGGGGTGGCTACACCTTC few - TRBJ1-2 TRBV20-1
CSARTRTYYEQYF TGCAGTGCTAGAACCAGGACGTACTACGAGCAGTACTTC - - TRBJ2-7 TRBV20-1
CASSIQGSGLNEQFF TGCGCCAGCAGTATACAGGGTTCTGGTCTCAATGAGCAGTTCTTC few - TRBJ2-1 TRBV5-1
CASSLARLNEQFF TGCGCCAGCAGCTTGGCCCGGTTAAATGAGCAGTTCTTC few - TRBJ2-1 TRBV5-1
CASSWGTSSQETQYF TGCGCCAGCAGCTGGGGGACTAGCAGCCAAGAGACCCAGTACTTC few TRBD2 TRBJ2-5 TRBV5-1
CASSVLQGENEQFF TGCGCCAGCAGCGTATTACAAGGGGAAAATGAGCAGTTCTTC few - TRBJ2-1 TRBV5-1
CASSQAQAKDFNEQFF TGCGCCAGCAGCCAAGCACAGGCCAAGGACTTTAATGAGCAGTTCTTC few - TRBJ2-1 TRBV4-3
CSARDGAGVEQYF TGCAGTGCTAGAGATGGGGCGGGAGTCGAGCAGTACTTC many TRBD2 TRBJ2-7 TRBV20-1
CASSYAGVGEQFF TGTGCCAGCAGTTATGCGGGAGTGGGTGAGCAGTTCTTC - TRBD2 TRBJ2-1 TRBV6-2/TRBV6-3
CASTSVWETQYF TGTGCCAGCACGAGTGTATGGGAGACCCAGTACTTC - - TRBJ2-5 TRBV6-5
CSVEDRWGTRVRFF TGCAGCGTTGAAGATCGGTGGGGAACCCGGGTGAGGTTCTTC few - TRBJ2-1 TRBV29-1
CASSLGRLIETQYF TGCGCCAGCAGCTTGGGACGGCTGATCGAGACCCAGTACTTC many - TRBJ2-5 TRBV5-1
CASSDPRPPTNEKLFF TGTGCCAGCAGCGACCCTCGACCCCCAACTAATGAAAAACTGTTTTTT few - TRBJ1-4 TRBV7-2
CASSQVEETQYF TGTGCCAGCAGCCAAGTCGAAGAGACCCAGTACTTC many - TRBJ2-5 TRBV4-2
CSVEDPGRGKLFF TGCAGCGTTGAAGACCCCGGTAGGGGGAAACTGTTTTTT many - TRBJ1-4 TRBV29-1
CASSQDLTLALEAFF TGCGCCAGCAGCCAAGATCTCACCCTTGCTCTAGAAGCTTTCTTT many - TRBJ1-1 TRBV4-3
CASSKGAGVYEQYF TGTGCCAGCAGCAAAGGGGCAGGCGTCTACGAGCAGTACTTC - - TRBJ2-7 TRBV21-1
CASSPIRRNTEAFF TGTGCCAGCAGCCCGATAAGGAGAAACACTGAAGCTTTCTTT many - TRBJ1-1 TRBV4-2
CSAMGTSGNNEQFF TGCAGTGCTATGGGGACTAGCGGGAACAATGAGCAGTTCTTC - TRBD2 TRBJ2-1 TRBV20-1